This TCR beta chain emerged from a study of blood T cell repertoires in COVID-19. Across the whole study: From T cells, B-cell-depleted T cells, or PBMCs came the material, which was cDNA or gDNA.

The V gene end was trimmed by 5 bases and the J gene end by 4 bases; junction bases not matched to a gene: 7. The CDR3 has 13 residues. Per the germline V gene, CDR1 is GTSNPN and CDR2 is SVGIG (reference sequence). It was during active infection that Seattle patients were enrolled and then longitudinally followed. The authors' processing: Reference gene primers were amplified, and this amplification served to estimate nucleated cell counts. Profiling relied on immunoSEQ multiplex PCR, and the TCRdb table lists in-frame clones only, not all of them. D and trimming were read from the DNA, whereas the V and J calls and clone size are those reported in that table. The sample lists a few hundred thousand clones; roughly 88% were seen once.

The sequencing input was peripheral blood. This receptor was taken from a woman aged 45-60 years with COVID-19, enrolled during active disease. This chain links TRBV30 with TRBJ2-5; 7 nucleotides align to TRBD2. The CDR3 sequence is CAWGGRGAETQYF. Written as DNA, the CDR3 is TGTGCCTGGGGGGGGAGGGGTGCAGAGACCCAGTACTTC.